This record covers a single TCR beta chain. As yet, its antigen is unknown. The sample's time point: patch test 1, 2 weeks after DPC sensitization. Treatment defined: therapeutic diphenylcyclopropenone sensitization with weekly scalp DPC. CDR3 length: 15 residues. Germline lookup yields CDR1 LGHNA and CDR2 YNFKEQ. V lost 1 base and J lost 5, with 14 bases in between. Authors' analysis steps: Per-sample TCR counts ranged from roughly 20,000 to 700,000, median roughly 98,000. TCRdb recomputed calls from the RACE reads with MiXCR, one row per CDR3 protein. None of the V and J calls come from the authors' own analysis; TCRdb made them. This sample has 300,000 to 350,000 distinct CDR3 sequences, with approximately 6.9% found just once. This sample stems from a study of human T cells and chemical hapten exposure. Study information: The patch tests put 0.01% DPC on the skin of the upper back and were read 6 days later.

Study conclusions and caveats: Unchanged with DPC sensitization were TCRs above 1 in 1000 frequency.

V gene TRBV4-2 combines with J gene TRBJ1-2; D not certain. This receptor was taken from a woman under 30 with alopecia areata. Some clones in this sample may be carry-over from other donors' samples. Here the sequenced sample was whole blood, taken in connection with sensitization to the hapten diphenylcyclopropenone (DPC). The DNA for the CDR3 is TGTGCCAGCAGCCAAGGGGATAGGGAGTGGTATGGCTACACCTTC. The encoded protein is CASSQGDREWYGYTF.